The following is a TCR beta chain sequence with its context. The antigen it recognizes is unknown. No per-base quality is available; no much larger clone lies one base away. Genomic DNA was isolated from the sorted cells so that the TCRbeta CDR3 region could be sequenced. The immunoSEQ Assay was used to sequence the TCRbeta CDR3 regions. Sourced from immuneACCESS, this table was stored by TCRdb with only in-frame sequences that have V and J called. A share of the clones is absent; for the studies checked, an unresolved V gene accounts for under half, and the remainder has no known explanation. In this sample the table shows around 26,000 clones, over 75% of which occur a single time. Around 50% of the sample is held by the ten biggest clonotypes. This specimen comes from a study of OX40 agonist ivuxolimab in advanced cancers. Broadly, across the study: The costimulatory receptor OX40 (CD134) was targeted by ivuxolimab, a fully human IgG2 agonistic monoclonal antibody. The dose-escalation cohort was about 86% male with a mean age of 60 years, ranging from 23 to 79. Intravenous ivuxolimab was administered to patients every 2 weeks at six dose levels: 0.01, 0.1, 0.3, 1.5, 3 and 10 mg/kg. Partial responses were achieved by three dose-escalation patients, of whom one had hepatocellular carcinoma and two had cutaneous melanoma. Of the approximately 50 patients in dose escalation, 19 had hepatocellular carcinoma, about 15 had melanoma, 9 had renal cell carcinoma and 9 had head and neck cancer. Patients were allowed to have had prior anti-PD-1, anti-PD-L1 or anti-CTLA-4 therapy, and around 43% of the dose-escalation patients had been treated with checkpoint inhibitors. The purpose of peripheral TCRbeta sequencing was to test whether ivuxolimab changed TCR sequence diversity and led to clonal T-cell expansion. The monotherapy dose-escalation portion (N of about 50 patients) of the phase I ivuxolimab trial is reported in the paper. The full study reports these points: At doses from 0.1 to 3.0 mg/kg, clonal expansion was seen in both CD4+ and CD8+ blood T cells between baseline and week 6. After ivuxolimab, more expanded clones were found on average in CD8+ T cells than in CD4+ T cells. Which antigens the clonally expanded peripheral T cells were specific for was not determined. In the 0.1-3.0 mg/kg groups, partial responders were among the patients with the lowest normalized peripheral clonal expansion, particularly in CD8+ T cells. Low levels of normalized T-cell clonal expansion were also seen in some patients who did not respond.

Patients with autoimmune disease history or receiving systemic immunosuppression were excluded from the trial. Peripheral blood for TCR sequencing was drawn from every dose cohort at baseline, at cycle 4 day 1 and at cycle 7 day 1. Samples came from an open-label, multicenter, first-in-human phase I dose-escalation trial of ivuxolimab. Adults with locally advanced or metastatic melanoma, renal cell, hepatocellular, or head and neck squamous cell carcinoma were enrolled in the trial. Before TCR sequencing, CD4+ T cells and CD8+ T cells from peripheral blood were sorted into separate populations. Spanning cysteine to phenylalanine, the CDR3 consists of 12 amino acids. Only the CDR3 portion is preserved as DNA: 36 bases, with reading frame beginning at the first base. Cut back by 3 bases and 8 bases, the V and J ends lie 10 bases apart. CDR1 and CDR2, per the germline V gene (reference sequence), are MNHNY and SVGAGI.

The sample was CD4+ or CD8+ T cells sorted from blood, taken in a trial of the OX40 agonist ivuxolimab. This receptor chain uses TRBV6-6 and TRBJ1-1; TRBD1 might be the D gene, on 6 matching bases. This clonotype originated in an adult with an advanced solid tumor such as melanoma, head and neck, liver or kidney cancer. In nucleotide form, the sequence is TGTGCCAGCAGTTATATGGGGACAGAAGCTTTCTTT. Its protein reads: CASSYMGTEAFF.